This T cell receptor beta chain was identified in a study of shared clonotypes between healthy human individuals. Findings and caveats of the study: The authors sampled blood alone, and tissue repertoires likely differ.

Each cell subset's genomic DNA was divided evenly among several immunoSEQ plates. The data were produced by immunoSEQ multiplex PCR, yet TCRdb's version contains in-frame clones alone and is incomplete. The data hold approximately 1.9 million clones, with just under 95% observed a single time. Per germline, CDR1 LNHDA and CDR2 SQIVND (reference sequence). The length of the CDR3 is 18 residues. V was shortened by 5 bases and J by 0 bases, with 22 bases between the two germline ends. With regard to this clone: Its target is unknown.

The naive CD8 population came from CD45RO-negative cells selected for CCR7, without terminally differentiated effector memory CD45RA+ cells. The V call is TRBV19, the J call TRBJ1-1; D gene uncertain. The sequenced material came from naive CD8+ T cells from PBMCs. The TCR originated in a young man in good health. Some clones in this sample may be carry-over from other donors' samples. The CDR3, as DNA: TGTGCCAGTAGTGTACCGGCCGCCGGCCCAGAGCTGAACACTGAAGCTTTCTTT. It yields the protein CASSVPAAGPELNTEAFF.